Shown below are 12 T cell receptor beta chains from a single sample sequenced in a study of T-cell memory formation after mild COVID-19. TCRdb recomputed calls from the 5' RACE reads with MiXCR, one row per CDR3 protein. The sample has about 190,000 distinct CDR3 sequences; about 16% are singletons. The sample comprised PBMCs or a T cell subset sorted from them (not recorded which). These receptors were taken from an adult woman who had mild COVID-19 (a few samples of this study predate the infection). Cell type and time point are not known.

V and J are TRBV5-1 and TRBJ1-2; 8 nucleotides line up with TRBD1. The CDR3 length is 14 residues. The germline CDR1 and CDR2 sequences are SGHRS and YFSETQ. J gave up 3 bases and V 3 bases, and 4 bases lay outside the gene matches. CDR3 residues: CASSSGQGYYGYTF. CDR3 DNA: TGCGCCAGCAGCTCCGGACAGGGCTACTATGGCTACACCTTC.

The chain joins TRBV18 to TRBJ1-2, with TRBD1 matching over 8 bases. Germline CDR1 and CDR2: KGHSH and LQKENI. The J segment lost 8 bases and the V segment lost 6 bases, leaving 14 bases of the junction unmatched. The CDR3 spans 15 residues. The CDR3 is CASSLTGGEAVGYTF. The CDR3 coding sequence is TGTGCCAGCTCGCTCACAGGGGGTGAAGCAGTGGGCTACACCTTC.

This clonotype was counted between two and nine times. CDR3 loop: CATSDPTGELFF. The CDR3 DNA sequence: TGTGCCACCAGTGACCCCACCGGGGAGCTGTTTTTT. The chain recombines TRBV24-1 with TRBJ2-2; D gene uncertain. This CDR3 has 12 residues. Trimming shortened V by 4 bases and J by 4 bases, and 3 bases separated the two germline ends. Per germline, CDR1 KGHDR and CDR2 SFDVKD.

The chain links TRBV18 to TRBJ1-1; D is unresolved. There are 16 residues in the CDR3. V was trimmed by 3 bases and J by 0 bases, leaving 14 bases between them. Germline V gene sequence: CDR1 KGHSH, CDR2 LQKENI. The CDR3: CASSPAFMALNTEAFF. The CDR3 DNA is TGTGCCAGCTCACCCGCTTTCATGGCCCTGAACACTGAAGCTTTCTTT.

The V call is TRBV9, the J call TRBJ1-2; the D is unclear. Germline V lookup: CDR1 SGDLS, CDR2 YYNGEE. Trimming removed 0 bases at V and 4 bases at J, with 13 bases between. The CDR3 loop spans 15 amino acids. CDR3 DNA sequence: TGTGCCAGCAGCGTAGCTGACCCGGTGATCTATGGCTACACCTTC. This translates into CASSVADPVIYGYTF. The complete variable domain, with remaining parts taken from reference TRBV9 and TRBJ1-2, reads DSGVTQTPKHLITATGQRVTLRCSPRSGDLSVYWYQQSLDQGLQFLIQYYNGEERAKGNILERFSAQQFPDLHSELNLSSLELGDSALYFCASSVADPVIYGYTFGSGTRLTVV.

This clonotype showed up just a few times. The gene calls are TRBV6-2 or TRBV6-3 and TRBJ2-1; tentative D call: TRBD2 (6 bases). CDR1 and CDR2 from the germline V gene are MNHEY and SVGEGT. The V end was cut by 2 bases, the J end by 0 bases, with 11 bases between. There are 16 residues in the CDR3. This CDR3 is CASSYAGSSSYNEQFF. CDR3 bases: TGTGCCAGCAGTTACGCGGGATCAAGCTCCTACAATGAGCAGTTCTTC.

This clonotype was observed a few times. J is TRBJ2-2 and V is TRBV5-1; 10 bases fit TRBD1. The CDR3 length is 15 residues. Trimming removed 4 bases from V and 6 bases from J; junction bases left unmatched: 6. The V gene's germline CDR1 is SGHRS and CDR2 YFSETQ. The CDR3 coding sequence is TGCGCCAGCAGCCAAAGGACAGGGGGACCCGGGGAGCTGTTTTTT. Amino acid sequence: CASSQRTGGPGELFF. Using reference TRBV5-1 and TRBJ2-2 for the parts outside the CDR3, the full variable domain is KAGVTQTPRYLIKTRGQQVTLSCSPISGHRSVSWYQQTPGQGLQFLFEYFSETQRNKGNFPGRFSGRQFSNSRSEMNVSTLELGDSALYLCASSQRTGGPGELFFGEGSRLTVL.

The chain links TRBV7-3 to TRBJ2-5; weak D call: TRBD2 (5 bases). The CDR3 length is 12 residues. Trimming took off 4 bases at V and 7 bases at J, with 10 bases between the two ends. Germline V CDR1 and CDR2: SGHTA, FQGTGA. CDR3 sequence reads: CASSSDSGTQYF. The CDR3, as DNA: TGTGCCAGCAGCTCGGACTCGGGGACCCAGTACTTC.

This chain joins TRBV29-1 and TRBJ1-1; D might be TRBD1 (6 bases). V gave up 4 bases and J gave up 0 bases, with 18 bases separating them. The V gene's germline CDR1 is SQVTM and CDR2 ANQGSEA. The CDR3 spans 16 residues. This chain's CDR3 is CSVVRGVILMNTEAFF. The CDR3 DNA is TGCAGCGTTGTAAGGGGGGTGATACTAATGAACACTGAAGCTTTCTTT. Full variable domain (missing parts from reference TRBV29-1 and TRBJ1-1): SAVISQKPSRDICQRGTSLTIQCQVDSQVTMMFWYRQQPGQSLTLIATANQGSEATYESGFVIDKFPISRPNLTFSTLTVSNMSPEDSSIYLCSVVRGVILMNTEAFFGQGTRLTVV.

The CDR3 is CSAPTPRGGARNEQFF. In DNA form, the CDR3 reads TGCAGTGCTCCCACCCCTCGCGGGGGGGCCCGGAATGAGCAGTTCTTC. The V gene is TRBV20-1, the J gene TRBJ2-1, with 9 bases lining up with TRBD2. Germline loops: CDR1 DFQATT, CDR2 SNEGSKA (reference sequence). The CDR3 covers 16 residues. V was clipped by 5 bases and J by 7 bases; unmatched bases: 15.

This clonotype was seen ten or more times. CDR3 DNA: TGCGCCAGCAGCCTGGGTATCAGGGCAGCGGAGACCCAGTACTTC. Translating it yields CASSLGIRAAETQYF. The chain couples TRBV5-1 to TRBJ2-5, with D tentatively TRBD1 (5 bases). The CDR3 covers 15 residues. Germline CDR1 and CDR2: SGHRS and YFSETQ. V lost 4 bases and J lost 5, with 18 bases in between.

The V gene is TRBV11-2, the J gene TRBJ2-1; D unresolved. Trimming removed 2 bases from V and 2 bases from J, with 13 bases in between. The CDR3 runs 16 residues. Germline V gene lookup returns CDR1 SGHAT and CDR2 FQNNGV. The CDR3 region is CASSLRTRRTYNEQFF. The CDR3 DNA is TGTGCCAGCAGCTTACGCACCCGAAGAACCTACAATGAGCAGTTCTTC.